Described below is a single T cell receptor beta chain sequence and its context. The antigen is not known. Per the germline V gene, CDR1 is MDHEN and CDR2 is SYDVKM. The V end lost 2 bases, the J end lost 0 bases, and 11 bases lay between the germline ends. The CDR3 totals 15 residues. The data were obtained in a study of cytomegalovirus exposure and HLA in healthy donors. Study results and caveats: There were fewer than 200 TCR beta chains listed as cytomegalovirus-associated. According to a later analysis, donors in an Asian-associated ancestry cluster reportedly had fewer N-insertions than the approximately 720-donor mean. When a later analysis compared HLA-associated TCR beta chains with equally common others, the HLA-associated chains turned out to be more clonally expanded and to have lower generation probabilities. With further analysis later on, most CMV-associated TCR beta chains appeared HLA-restricted.

In the PCR, 60 Vbeta and 13 Jbeta primers were used. TCRdb's copy holds only in-frame clones and misses some; the assay was immunoSEQ multiplex PCR. The table includes approximately 100,000 clones, 75% to 90% detected once. Sequenced: PBMCs. V usage is TRBV28 and J usage is TRBJ2-7; D uncertain. The sequence came from a man aged 35 to 55 in good health and CMV-seropositive. Here the CDR3 reads CASSLELGSSYEQYF. Here the CDR3 DNA reads TGTGCCAGCAGTTTAGAGCTGGGCAGCTCCTACGAGCAGTACTTC.